This passage covers 8 T cell receptor beta chains from one sample sequenced in a study of blood T cell repertoires in COVID-19 (dated by TCRdb to 2018 to 2020). The protocol used for the library was the immunoSEQ multiplex PCR assay. Sourced from immuneACCESS, this table was stored by TCRdb with only in-frame sequences that have V and J called. A share of the clones is absent; for the studies checked, an unresolved V gene accounts for under half, and the remainder has no known explanation. A total of more than 110,000 clones appear in this sample, 70% to 80% of them only once. The top ten clones comprise more than 3.5% of the sample. Sequencing input: peripheral blood. Every receptor here comes from a woman older than 75 with active or convalescent COVID-19.

This chain links TRBV4-1 with TRBJ1-2; a possible D gene is TRBD1 (5 bases). The CDR3 is 15 amino acids. Germline-derived CDR1 and CDR2 are MGHRA and YSYEKL. V was shortened by 4 bases and J by 4 bases, with 16 bases between the two germline ends. The CDR3 loop is CASSPQTALPYGYTF. CDR3 DNA: TGCGCCAGCAGCCCGCAGACAGCCCTCCCCTATGGCTACACCTTC.

The rearrangement joins TRBV5-4 to TRBJ2-1; 9 bases align to TRBD1. The V gene end was trimmed by 2 bases and the J gene end by 4 bases; junction bases not matched to a gene: 4. Germline V gene lookup returns CDR1 SGHNT and CDR2 YYREEE (reference sequence). The CDR3 contains 15 residues. The CDR3 DNA is TGTGCCAGCAGCTTTCCGGGACAGGGTTACAATGAGCAGTTCTTC. It specifies CASSFPGQGYNEQFF.

V usage is TRBV23-1 and J usage is TRBJ1-1; D is perhaps TRBD1 (5 bases). TRBV23-1 belongs to the ORF category, with a function that is uncertain. The V and J ends lost 0 bases and 3 bases respectively, with 17 bases between them. CDR3 length: 17 residues. The CDR3 loop is CASSQSTQEGSDTEAFF. CDR3 bases: TGCGCCAGCAGTCAATCGACCCAGGAGGGGAGCGACACTGAAGCTTTCTTT.

This clone was seen only a few times. This sequence joins TRBV7-3 and TRBJ2-1; the D gene is possibly TRBD1 (7 bases). Trimming removed 4 bases from V and 2 bases from J, with 12 bases in between. The CDR3 totals 15 residues. The germline V gene has CDR1 SGHTA and CDR2 FQGTGA. DNA of the CDR3: TGTGCCAGCAGCTCCCAGGGGGGAACCTACAATGAGCAGTTCTTC. Its protein product is CASSSQGGTYNEQFF.

This sequence joins TRBV5-6 and TRBJ2-5, with 8 bases that match TRBD1. The germline CDR1 and CDR2 sequences are SGHDT and YYEEEE. Germline trimming cut 4 bases from V and 2 bases from J; bases unmatched to any gene: 4. The length of the CDR3 is 14 residues. CDR3 in amino acids: CASSRRGPQETQYF. The CDR3 DNA sequence: TGTGCCAGCAGCCGCAGGGGGCCTCAAGAGACCCAGTACTTC. Using reference TRBV5-6 and TRBJ2-5 for the parts outside the CDR3, the full variable domain is DAGVTQSPTHLIKTRGQQVTLRCSPKSGHDTVSWYQQALGQGPQFIFQYYEEEERQRGNFPDRFSGHQFPNYSSELNVNALLLGDSALYLCASSRRGPQETQYFGPGTRLLVL.

This chain connects TRBV5-4 to TRBJ2-1; 9 bases are a match to TRBD1. Germline CDR1 SGHNT, CDR2 YYREEE (reference sequence). The CDR3 is 14 amino acids. The J segment lost 8 bases and the V segment lost 4 bases, leaving 7 bases of the junction unmatched. The CDR3 nucleotides are TGTGCCAGCAGCCTCGGACAGGGGATCGATGAGCAGTTCTTC. Protein sequence: CASSLGQGIDEQFF.

This chain connects TRBV7-2 to TRBJ1-1, with D perhaps TRBD1 (5 bases). Germline CDR1 and CDR2: SGHTA and FQGNSA. This CDR3 has 13 amino acids. The ends were cut back, 8 bases at V and 2 bases at J, with 12 bases in the middle. CDR3 bases: TGTGCCAGCGGGCTGGGGCCCAACACTGAAGCTTTCTTT. Protein product: CASGLGPNTEAFF. Using reference TRBV7-2 and TRBJ1-1 for the parts outside the CDR3, the full variable domain is GAGVSQSPSNKVTEKGKDVELRCDPISGHTALYWYRQSLGQGLEFLIYFQGNSAPDKSGLPSDRFSAERTGGSVSTLTIQRTQQEDSAVYLCASGLGPNTEAFFGQGTRLTVV.

This clone appeared a few times. The J gene is TRBJ2-5, the V gene TRBV5-6; D perhaps matches TRBD1 (6 bases). This CDR3 contains 13 residues. The V gene lost 3 bases and the J gene lost 4 bases, with 10 bases spanning the gap. From germline, CDR1 is SGHDT and CDR2 YYEEEE. The CDR3 loop reads CASSWDMGETQYF. CDR3 nucleotide sequence: TGTGCCAGCAGCTGGGACATGGGAGAGACCCAGTACTTC.